What follows are 29 T cell receptor beta chains derived from one specimen sequenced in a study of beta chain features in type 1 diabetes. All of the isolated RNA was reverse transcribed, so expressed TCRB transcripts were sequenced. Profiling relied on immunoSEQ multiplex PCR, and the TCRdb table lists in-frame clones only, not all of them. The sample has 150,000 to 170,000 clones; around 8.5% are singletons. The sequencing sample was made of central memory CD4+ T cells from blood. The receptors come from a man younger than 35 in good health.

CDR3 amino acids: CASSGFRGGEETQYF. The CDR3 coding sequence is TGTGCCAGCAGTGGTTTCAGGGGAGGGGAAGAGACCCAGTACTTC. V and J are TRBV2 and TRBJ2-5, with D maybe TRBD2 (7 bases). This CDR3 has 15 amino acids. Germline values: CDR1 SNHLY, CDR2 FYNNEI. Trimming removed 4 bases from V and 3 bases from J, with 15 bases in between. Full variable domain (outside the CDR3, taken from reference TRBV2 and TRBJ2-5): EPEVTQTPSHQVTQMGQEVILRCVPISNHLYFYWYRQILGQKVEFLVSFYNNEISEKSEIFDDQFSVERPDGSNFTLKIRSTKLEDSAMYFCASSGFRGGEETQYFGPGTRLLVL.

This clone showed up just a few times. This chain joins TRBV18 and TRBJ1-1, with D possibly matching TRBD1 (6 bases). V lost 3 bases, J lost 7 bases, and 9 bases lay in between. CDR3 length: 12 amino acids. CDR1 and CDR2 from the germline V gene are KGHSH and LQKENI. The DNA for the CDR3 is TGTGCCAGCTCACCGGGGACATATGAAGCTTTCTTT. Its protein product is CASSPGTYEAFF.

The J gene is TRBJ2-3, the V gene TRBV19; D not resolved. The CDR3 length is 12 residues. Trimming removed 7 bases from V and 5 bases from J, with 10 bases in between. The V gene's germline CDR1 is LNHDA and CDR2 SQIVND (reference sequence). CDR3 coding DNA: TGTGCCAGTATGGCCGCTGGAGATACGCAGTATTTT. Translated: CASMAAGDTQYF.

The chain couples TRBV7-9 to TRBJ1-4, with a weak D call TRBD1 (5 bases). The germline V and J ends were trimmed by 5 bases and 2 bases, with 15 bases remaining between them. CDR1 is SEHNR, CDR2 FQNEAQ, per germline (reference sequence). This CDR3 has 16 amino acids. CDR3 loop: CASSPLRGLTNEKLFF. CDR3 DNA: TGTGCCAGCAGCCCACTCCGGGGACTGACTAATGAAAAACTGTTTTTT.

This clone was detected a few times. The chain has TRBV7-3 and TRBJ2-1; D possibly corresponds to TRBD2 (7 bases). V dropped 3 bases and J dropped 5 bases, with 14 bases sitting between them. Germline CDR1 reads SGHTA; CDR2 reads FQGTGA. The CDR3 length is 15 residues. The DNA of the CDR3 is TGTGCCAGCAGCTTTCAGGGGAGGGCACACAATGAGCAGTTCTTC. Translating it yields CASSFQGRAHNEQFF. The whole variable domain, filled in from reference TRBV7-3 and TRBJ2-1, reads GAGVSQTPSNKVTEKGKYVELRCDPISGHTALYWYRQSLGQGPEFLIYFQGTGAADDSGLPNDRFFAVRPEGSVSTLKIQRTERGDSAVYLCASSFQGRAHNEQFFGPGTRLTVL.

The genes are TRBV4-1 and TRBJ2-7, with a tentative D call TRBD2 (5 bases). This CDR3 has 15 amino acids. V gave up 4 bases and J gave up 4 bases, with 17 bases separating them. Germline CDR1 and CDR2: MGHRA and YSYEKL. The CDR3 loop is CASSLHTRGSYEQYF. CDR3 coding DNA: TGCGCCAGCAGCCTACACACTCGCGGGTCTTACGAGCAGTACTTC.

In this sample, this clone turned up a few times. The J gene is TRBJ1-2, the V gene TRBV7-2; no reliable D call. This CDR3 spans 13 amino acids. Trimming took off 5 bases at V and 3 bases at J, with 10 bases between the two ends. Germline CDR1 is SGHTA and CDR2 is FQGNSA. The CDR3: CASSPVRDYGYTF. The CDR3, as DNA: TGTGCCAGCAGCCCCGTCCGTGACTATGGCTACACCTTC.

This clone was picked up a small number of times. The CDR3 DNA reads as TGCGCCAGCAGCAAACTAGCGAACACCGGGGAGCTGTTTTTT. It specifies CASSKLANTGELFF. V gene TRBV4-3 combines with J gene TRBJ2-2, with a possible D match to TRBD2 (5 bases). This CDR3 region has 14 residues. The germline V gene has CDR1 LGHNA and CDR2 YSLEER. Trimming left V 5 bases short and J 0 bases short, with 7 bases between.

This clone was detected many times. The chain employs TRBV13 and TRBJ1-5; 8 bases agree with TRBD1. The CDR3 runs 15 residues. Per germline, CDR1 PRHDT and CDR2 FYEKMQ (reference sequence). The junction had 5 bases not matched to a gene; V was cut back by 5 bases and J by 2 bases. The CDR3 loop reads CASSEGQVGNQPQHF. In DNA, the CDR3 is TGTGCCAGCAGCGAGGGACAGGTCGGCAATCAGCCCCAGCATTTT.

This clone has more than one count but fewer than ten. V is TRBV11-2 and J is TRBJ2-3; D gene unclear. The CDR3 runs 14 residues. V dropped 3 bases and J dropped 2 bases, with 9 bases sitting between them. CDR1 is SGHAT, CDR2 FQNNGV, per germline. CDR3 bases: TGTGCCAGCAGCTTCGGTAGCCCCACAGATACGCAGTATTTT. It specifies CASSFGSPTDTQYF.

This clone has more than one count but fewer than ten. This chain uses TRBV19 with TRBJ2-7; D is possibly TRBD1 (6 bases). With 3 bases removed from V and 6 bases from J, the gap between germline ends came to 6 bases. There are 11 residues in the CDR3. Germline V gene lookup returns CDR1 LNHDA and CDR2 SQIVND (reference sequence). The CDR3, as DNA: TGTGCCAGTAGTATGGGGGCCGAGCAGTACTTC. It encodes CASSMGAEQYF.

The J gene is TRBJ1-2, the V gene TRBV7-9; the match to TRBD1 covers 9 bases. Per the germline V gene, CDR1 is SEHNR and CDR2 is FQNEAQ (reference sequence). V lost 3 bases and J lost 7; bases outside the gene matches: 9. The CDR3 contains 15 residues. The CDR3 coding sequence is TGTGCCAGCAGCTTGGGAAACAGGGGGCATAGTGGCTACACCTTC. It is translated as CASSLGNRGHSGYTF.

A few counts support this clone. Other DNA variants within this sample encode the same CDR3. The chain joins TRBV11-1 to TRBJ1-1; D not certain. The ends were cut back, 3 bases at V and 3 bases at J, with 5 bases in the middle. The length of the CDR3 is 12 residues. Germline CDR1 and CDR2: SGHAT and FQDESV (reference sequence). Written as DNA, the CDR3 is TGTGCCAGCAGCTTTAGAGACACTGAAGCTTTCTTT. It specifies CASSFRDTEAFF. The full variable domain, rest sourced from reference TRBV11-1 and TRBJ1-1, is EAEVAQSPRYKITEKSQAVAFWCDPISGHATLYWYRQILGQGPELLVQFQDESVVDDSQLPKDRFSAERLKGVDSTLKIQPAELGDSAMYLCASSFRDTEAFFGQGTRLTVV.

This chain uses TRBV7-3 with TRBJ2-2; TRBD2 aligns across 8 bases. The CDR3 has 17 residues. Germline V lookup: CDR1 SGHTA, CDR2 FQGTGA. V trimming: 4 bases; J trimming: 5 bases; junction bases outside the gene matches: 12. Here the CDR3 reads CASSSIAGPPGTGELFF. The DNA for the CDR3 is TGTGCCAGCAGCTCGATAGCGGGACCGCCGGGAACCGGGGAGCTGTTTTTT.

To note about this clone: The sample has other DNA sequences that encode this CDR3 too. The chain carries TRBV7-2 and TRBJ2-7; D is perhaps TRBD2 (6 bases). The CDR3 covers 13 residues. V was clipped by 1 base and J by 7 bases, with 11 bases between them. Germline-derived CDR1 and CDR2 are SGHTA and FQGNSA. CDR3 DNA: TGTGCCAGCAGCTTAGAGTCGGCGGGGGAGCAGTACTTC. The encoded protein is CASSLESAGEQYF.

This clone was counted only a few times. This chain links TRBV30 with TRBJ1-5; D not certain. From germline, CDR1 is GTSNPN and CDR2 SVGIG (reference sequence). V was trimmed by 1 base and J by 11 bases, leaving 12 bases between them. The CDR3 runs 12 residues. The CDR3 DNA reads as TGTGCCTGGAGTGCAGGTGGTGGATCCCAGCATTTT. It specifies CAWSAGGGSQHF.

In its sample, this clone was seen many times. The gene calls are TRBV7-9 and TRBJ1-1; 9 bases line up with TRBD1. The CDR3 is made up of 13 amino acids. The trim removed 5 bases at V and 11 bases at J, leaving 9 bases unmatched. The germline V gene has CDR1 SEHNR and CDR2 FQNEAQ (reference sequence). The CDR3 nucleotides read TGTGCCAGCAGCAAAACAGGGGGCTTAGGGGCTTTCTTT. Protein sequence: CASSKTGGLGAFF.

This clone was detected a few times. The V call is TRBV27, the J call TRBJ2-5; D is uncertain. CDR1 and CDR2 from the germline V gene are MNHEY and SMNVEV (reference sequence). The CDR3 contains 14 residues. Deletions cut 2 bases from V and 2 bases from J, with 9 bases between. The CDR3 region is CASSLMGSQETQYF. The DNA for the CDR3 is TGTGCCAGCAGTTTAATGGGCAGTCAAGAGACCCAGTACTTC.

This rearrangement joins TRBV20-1 to TRBJ2-5, with D unclear. This CDR3 has 11 residues. Trimming stripped 4 bases from V and 5 bases from J, with 8 bases between. Germline CDR1 and CDR2: DFQATT and SNEGSKA (reference sequence). This CDR3 reads CSATSLETQYF. For the CDR3, the DNA is TGCAGTGCTACTAGTCTGGAGACCCAGTACTTC.

V is TRBV28 and J is TRBJ1-6; a weak D match, TRBD1 (6 bases). Germline V gene lookup returns CDR1 MDHEN and CDR2 SYDVKM. The ends were cut back, 4 bases at V and 6 bases at J, with 22 bases in the middle. The CDR3 sequence is 18 residues long. For the CDR3, the DNA is TGTGCCAGCAGTTCCGGTGTAGGGGGGGCTAGCGGTAATTCACCCCTCCACTTT. Residues: CASSSGVGGASGNSPLHF.

This clone was observed a few times. V gene TRBV27 combines with J gene TRBJ1-5; weak D call: TRBD1 (6 bases). The CDR3 has 14 residues. Germline CDR1 MNHEY, CDR2 SMNVEV (reference sequence). V was clipped by 4 bases and J by 5 bases, with 12 bases between them. The CDR3 loop is CASSYSGGHQPQHF. The DNA of the CDR3 is TGTGCCAGCAGTTACTCTGGGGGCCATCAGCCCCAGCATTTT.

The chain carries TRBV5-4 and TRBJ2-7; 9 bases map to TRBD1. Germline CDR1 reads SGHNT; CDR2 reads YYREEE (reference sequence). The length of the CDR3 is 14 residues. The V and J ends lost 4 bases and 3 bases, in that order; junction bases with no gene match: 5. The CDR3 DNA follows: TGTGCCAGCAGCACCGGACAGGGGCACTACGAGCAGTACTTC. Its translation: CASSTGQGHYEQYF.

This clone was observed a handful of times. The chain joins TRBV7-3 to TRBJ2-3; 8 bases align to TRBD2. V shed 2 bases and J 1 base; nucleotides not matched to a gene: 2. This CDR3 is built from 15 residues. Germline CDR1 reads SGHTA; CDR2 reads FQGTGA. The CDR3 sequence is CASSLSRGGTDTQYF. For the CDR3, the DNA is TGTGCCAGCAGCTTATCGCGGGGGGGCACAGATACGCAGTATTTT.

This sequence joins TRBV16 and TRBJ2-1; D is perhaps TRBD2 (7 bases). Between the trimmed V and J ends, which lost 2 bases and 13 bases, there was a span of 24 bases. The germline CDR1 and CDR2 sequences are KGHSY and FQNENV. The CDR3 consists of 16 residues. The CDR3 nucleotides are TGTGCCAGCAGCCAAAGGGGGGGGCCGTTTCGAGTGAATCAGTTCTTC. Translating it yields CASSQRGGPFRVNQFF.

The table lists this clone with a few counts. The V gene is TRBV19, the J gene TRBJ1-1; tentatively, D is TRBD1 (6 bases). Germline lookup yields CDR1 LNHDA and CDR2 SQIVND (reference sequence). The CDR3 spans 15 residues. With 4 bases removed from V and 0 bases from J, the gap between germline ends came to 12 bases. The CDR3 is CASSRPGDMNTEAFF. Written as DNA, the CDR3 is TGTGCCAGTAGTAGGCCAGGGGACATGAACACTGAAGCTTTCTTT.

This clone has a count of ten or more. The gene calls are TRBV28 and TRBJ2-3; tentatively, D is TRBD1 (5 bases). V was shortened by 2 bases and J by 5 bases, with 8 bases between the two germline ends. The CDR3 length is 13 residues. CDR1 and CDR2 from the germline V gene are MDHEN and SYDVKM. As DNA, the CDR3 is TGTGCCAGCAGTTTAAACAGGAGAGATACGCAGTATTTT. This encodes CASSLNRRDTQYF. Full variable domain (outside the CDR3, taken from reference TRBV28 and TRBJ2-3): DVKVTQSSRYLVKRTGEKVFLECVQDMDHENMFWYRQDPGLGLRLIYFSYDVKMKEKGDIPEGYSVSREKKERFSLILESASTNQTSMYLCASSLNRRDTQYFGPGTRLTVL.

This clone was detected ten times or more. V usage is TRBV5-1 and J usage is TRBJ2-3; D is perhaps TRBD2 (6 bases). The V end was cut by 4 bases, the J end by 1 base, with 10 bases between. The CDR3 covers 14 residues. Germline lookup yields CDR1 SGHRS and CDR2 YFSETQ. The CDR3 spells CASSAGGGTDTQYF. As DNA, the CDR3 is TGCGCCAGCAGCGCAGGCGGGGGCACAGATACGCAGTATTTT.

J is TRBJ2-6 and V is TRBV5-5, with 7 bases identical to TRBD1. The V segment lost 4 bases and the J segment 0 bases; nucleotides outside the gene matches: 4. Germline loops: CDR1 SGHKS, CDR2 YYEKEE (reference sequence). The CDR3 consists of 16 residues. The CDR3 reads CASSLTGASGANVLTF. CDR3 in DNA: TGTGCCAGCAGCCTTACAGGGGCCTCTGGGGCCAACGTCCTGACTTTC. Using reference TRBV5-5 and TRBJ2-6 for the parts outside the CDR3, the full variable domain is DAGVTQSPTHLIKTRGQQVTLRCSPISGHKSVSWYQQVLGQGPQFIFQYYEKEERGRGNFPDRFSARQFPNYSSELNVNALLLGDSALYLCASSLTGASGANVLTFGAGSRLTVL.

This clone has a count of ten or more. The chain employs TRBV7-9 and TRBJ2-5, with D tentatively TRBD1 (6 bases). The CDR3 has 14 amino acids. From germline, CDR1 is SEHNR and CDR2 FQNEAQ (reference sequence). The V gene lost 1 base and the J gene lost 3 bases, with 9 bases spanning the gap. CDR3 coding DNA: TGTGCCAGCAGCTTAGGGACAGCCAAAGAGACCCAGTACTTC. Encoded protein: CASSLGTAKETQYF.